This TCR beta chain was observed in a study of blood T cell repertoires in COVID-19. This CDR3 region has 14 residues. The V and J ends lost 4 bases and 3 bases, in that order; junction bases with no gene match: 2. Germline V gene lookup returns CDR1 SGHAT and CDR2 FQNNGV. TCRdb's copy holds only in-frame clones and misses some; the assay was immunoSEQ multiplex PCR. The table includes roughly 41,000 clones, around 90% detected once. This clone showed up just a few times. The sequence was collected from a human donor in a cohort sampled during active COVID-19. The sample was peripheral blood. This chain joins TRBV11-2 and TRBJ2-1; 8 bases match TRBD1. The CDR3 DNA reads TGTGCCAGCAGCTACAGGGGGAACTACAATGAGCAGTTCTTC. This gives the protein CASSYRGNYNEQFF.